These 27 T cell receptor beta chains originate from one sample sequenced in a study of technical replicates of blood from a few donors (dated by TCRdb to about 2017). Receptor amplification or capture employed the immunoSEQ multiplex PCR assay. TCRdb provides this immuneACCESS table in a form limited to in-frame rearrangements. Some clones are lacking; in checked studies, under half of them reflect an unresolved V gene, and why the rest are absent is not known. Present in this sample are about 72,000 clones, 92% of which were seen just once. Of the sample, 0.42% is held by the ten largest clones. Material for sequencing was T cells isolated from PBMCs. These receptors originate from a human donor in good health.

The genes are TRBV9 and TRBJ2-3; D is undetermined. V dropped 0 bases and J dropped 6 bases, with 17 bases sitting between them. The CDR3 contains 16 residues. CDR1 is SGDLS, CDR2 YYNGEE, per germline. The CDR3 coding sequence is TGTGCCAGCAGCGTAGAAAGCGCAACCCCTATGGATACGCAGTATTTT. The encoded protein is CASSVESATPMDTQYF.

V and J are TRBV10-1 and TRBJ1-5; a possible D gene is TRBD1 (6 bases). The CDR3 has 15 amino acids. Trimming removed 7 bases from V and 5 bases from J, with 18 bases in between. The germline gives CDR1 WNHNN, CDR2 SYGVQD (reference sequence). In DNA form, the CDR3 reads TGCGCCAGCACCCAAGGGGGGAGGGTGGATCAGCCCCAGCATTTT. Its protein product is CASTQGGRVDQPQHF.

The genes are TRBV5-1 and TRBJ2-7, with D tentatively TRBD1 (6 bases). Trimming shortened V by 2 bases and J by 5 bases, and 17 bases separated the two germline ends. The CDR3 is 15 amino acids. Looked up from germline, CDR1 is SGHRS and CDR2 is YFSETQ. The CDR3 spells CASSLKLGAGDEQYF. The CDR3 bases are TGCGCCAGCAGCTTAAAACTCGGGGCAGGGGACGAGCAGTACTTC. Filled out from reference TRBV5-1 and TRBJ2-7, the complete variable domain reads KAGVTQTPRYLIKTRGQQVTLSCSPISGHRSVSWYQQTPGQGLQFLFEYFSETQRNKGNFPGRFSGRQFSNSRSEMNVSTLELGDSALYLCASSLKLGAGDEQYFGPGTRLTVT.

The rearrangement uses TRBV19 and TRBJ2-7; the D is unclear. Germline V gives CDR1 LNHDA, CDR2 SQIVND (reference sequence). V was shortened by 3 bases and J by 3 bases, with 6 bases between the two germline ends. The CDR3 has 12 residues. The CDR3 here is CASSIGHYEQYF. The DNA of the CDR3 is TGTGCCAGTAGTATCGGTCACTACGAGCAGTACTTC.

The V call is TRBV27, the J call TRBJ2-3; 12 bases align to TRBD2. CDR1 and CDR2 (germline): MNHEY, SMNVEV (reference sequence). This CDR3 comprises 17 residues. V shed 4 bases and J 2 bases; nucleotides not matched to a gene: 7. CDR3 sequence reads: CASSWGLAGYPTDTQYF. The CDR3 nucleotides read TGTGCCAGCAGTTGGGGACTAGCGGGCTACCCCACAGATACGCAGTATTTT.

The J gene is TRBJ2-5, the V gene TRBV6-1; maybe TRBD2 (5 bases). The CDR3 extends over 15 amino acids. The germline V gene has CDR1 MNHNS and CDR2 SASEGT. V gave up 2 bases and J gave up 2 bases, with 12 bases separating them. The chain's CDR3 is CASSELPTRQETQYF. In DNA, the CDR3 is TGTGCCAGCAGTGAATTACCCACTAGACAAGAGACCCAGTACTTC.

This chain uses TRBV5-6 with TRBJ2-7, with a tentative D call TRBD2 (5 bases). The CDR3 has 14 amino acids. Germline lookup yields CDR1 SGHDT and CDR2 YYEEEE. V was trimmed by 0 bases and J by 2 bases, leaving 9 bases between them. The CDR3 DNA reads as TGTGCCAGCAGCTTGGCCGGGAATGCCTACGAGCAGTACTTC. Protein: CASSLAGNAYEQYF.

The chain combines TRBV11-3 with TRBJ1-1; the D is unclear. Between the trimmed V and J ends, which lost 5 bases and 4 bases, there was a span of 14 bases. CDR3 size: 14 residues. Germline values: CDR1 SGHNT, CDR2 YENEEA. In DNA form, the CDR3 reads TGTGCCAGCAGCCTCCTTGGCGGGGTCACTGAAGCTTTCTTT. Its protein is CASSLLGGVTEAFF.

The chain joins TRBV19 to TRBJ1-1; 8 nucleotides line up with TRBD1. This CDR3 is built from 13 residues. Unmatched junction bases numbered 7, after V lost 6 bases and J lost 7 bases. Germline V CDR1 and CDR2: LNHDA, SQIVND (reference sequence). The CDR3 is CASSVDREIEAFF. For the CDR3, the DNA is TGTGCCAGTAGCGTGGACAGGGAAATTGAAGCTTTCTTT.

The genes are TRBV28 and TRBJ2-3, with TRBD2 identical over 12 bases. The CDR3 runs 16 residues. V dropped 5 bases and J dropped 4; count of bases not matched to a gene: 7. Germline V lookup: CDR1 MDHEN, CDR2 SYDVKM. The CDR3 region is CASSQGLAGLADTQYF. In nucleotides, the CDR3 is TGTGCCAGCAGTCAAGGACTAGCGGGATTGGCAGATACGCAGTATTTT.

A single count supports this clone. The CDR3 reads CAWSAGLAGIYEQYF. The DNA of the CDR3 is TGTGCCTGGAGTGCGGGACTAGCGGGGATCTACGAGCAGTACTTC. V gene TRBV30 combines with J gene TRBJ2-7; TRBD2 agrees at 13 bases. Germline loops: CDR1 GTSNPN, CDR2 SVGIG (reference sequence). With 1 base clipped from V and 3 bases from J, the junction kept 3 bases outside the gene matches. This CDR3 has 15 residues.

J is TRBJ1-3 and V is TRBV10-2, with D maybe TRBD1 (6 bases). The CDR3 length is 13 residues. The V end lost 8 bases, the J end lost 4 bases, and 12 bases lay between the germline ends. CDR1 is WSHSY, CDR2 SAAADI, per germline. The CDR3 DNA reads TGCGCCAGCCAACAGGGTCACGGAAACACCATATATTTT. This gives the protein CASQQGHGNTIYF.

The chain employs TRBV7-9 and TRBJ2-7; 8 bases align to TRBD2. The CDR3 contains 15 residues. Trimming took 1 base from V and 2 from J; bases not matched to a gene: 4. CDR1 and CDR2 (germline): SEHNR, FQNEAQ (reference sequence). CDR3 protein: CASSLVSGDTYEQYF. The CDR3 DNA reads as TGTGCCAGCAGCTTAGTTAGCGGGGACACCTACGAGCAGTACTTC.

This chain joins TRBV6-5 and TRBJ2-3; 8 bases map to TRBD2. Trimming cost V 0 bases and J 3 bases; bases outside gene matches: 2. CDR1 and CDR2 from the germline V gene are MNHEY and SVGAGI. This CDR3 has 15 amino acids. The CDR3 coding sequence is TGTGCCAGCAGTTACTCTTCTAGCGGGACAGATACGCAGTATTTT. As protein: CASSYSSSGTDTQYF.

The chain recombines TRBV29-1 with TRBJ2-7; 11 nucleotides match TRBD2. The junction had 11 bases not matched to a gene; V was cut back by 1 base and J by 6 bases. Germline CDR1 reads SQVTM; CDR2 reads ANQGSEA. The CDR3 consists of 16 residues. CDR3 in amino acids: CSVEGPGLAGSPEQYF. In DNA form, the CDR3 reads TGCAGCGTTGAAGGCCCTGGACTAGCGGGCTCCCCCGAGCAGTACTTC.

This clone was detected a few times. The V and J genes are TRBV6-6 and TRBJ1-5, with D tentatively TRBD1 (5 bases). CDR3 length: 12 residues. The germline V and J ends were trimmed by 6 bases and 7 bases, with 10 bases remaining between them. Germline V lookup: CDR1 MNHNY, CDR2 SVGAGI (reference sequence). CDR3: CASSRVEQPQHF. Written as DNA, the CDR3 is TGTGCCAGCAGCAGGGTTGAGCAGCCCCAGCATTTT.

This rearrangement joins TRBV7-9 to TRBJ2-7; 7 bases match TRBD2. With V trimmed by 5 bases and J by 0 bases, 7 bases remained unmatched. The CDR3 runs to 15 residues. From germline, CDR1 is SEHNR and CDR2 FQNEAQ (reference sequence). The CDR3 is CASSLTSASSYEQYF. The CDR3 nucleotides are TGTGCCAGCAGCCTTACTAGCGCTAGCTCCTACGAGCAGTACTTC.

The chain has TRBV6-1 and TRBJ1-5; the match to TRBD1 covers 7 bases. The germline CDR1 and CDR2 sequences are MNHNS and SASEGT. The CDR3 runs to 15 residues. J lost 3 bases, V lost 4 bases, and 6 bases had no gene match. In DNA form, the CDR3 reads TGTGCCAGCAGTGGGTACAGGGGAGACAATCAGCCCCAGCATTTT. Translating gives CASSGYRGDNQPQHF.

The rearrangement uses TRBV5-1 and TRBJ2-5; D unresolved. This CDR3 comprises 15 residues. Germline V gene sequence: CDR1 SGHRS, CDR2 YFSETQ. V was cut by 0 bases and J by 2 bases, with 11 bases left in between. CDR3 sequence: CASSLESGRQETQYF. The CDR3 DNA reads TGCGCCAGCAGCTTGGAGTCGGGTAGGCAAGAGACCCAGTACTTC.

The V gene is TRBV11-3, the J gene TRBJ2-7; TRBD2 matches at 9 bases. With 1 base clipped from V and 6 bases from J, the junction kept 7 bases outside the gene matches. This CDR3 spans 15 amino acids. Germline lookup yields CDR1 SGHNT and CDR2 YENEEA. The CDR3 region is CASSLGVSGGREQYF. The DNA for the CDR3 is TGTGCCAGCAGCTTAGGAGTTAGCGGGGGCCGCGAGCAGTACTTC.

The chain uses TRBV19 and TRBJ2-2, with D tentatively TRBD1 (6 bases). Germline assignment: CDR1 LNHDA and CDR2 SQIVND (reference sequence). The CDR3 totals 13 residues. The V end lost 6 bases, the J end lost 6 bases, and 11 bases lay between the germline ends. The CDR3 is CASRITGPGELFF. The CDR3 region has the DNA TGTGCCAGTAGGATTACAGGGCCCGGGGAGCTGTTTTTT.

The chain recombines TRBV7-8 with TRBJ2-7; 8 bases agree with TRBD1. Germline assignment: CDR1 SGHVS and CDR2 FQNEAQ. V dropped 5 bases and J dropped 7; count of bases not matched to a gene: 13. The CDR3 consists of 15 residues. CDR3 sequence: CASSGWTGPQGEQYF. In DNA form, the CDR3 reads TGTGCCAGCAGCGGATGGACAGGGCCTCAGGGGGAGCAGTACTTC. Full variable domain (rest looked up from reference TRBV7-8 and TRBJ2-7): GAGVSQSPRYKVAKRGQDVALRCDPISGHVSLFWYQQALGQGPEFLTYFQNEAQLDKSGLPSDRFFAERPEGSVSTLKIQRTQQEDSAVYLCASSGWTGPQGEQYFGPGTRLTVT.

The CDR3 reads CASSEALTGRKLFF. CDR3 coding DNA: TGTGCCAGCAGTGAAGCGCTTACAGGGAGAAAACTGTTTTTT. The genes are TRBV6-1 and TRBJ1-4; a weak D match, TRBD1 (6 bases). Deletions cut 0 bases from V and 10 bases from J, with 12 bases between. The length of the CDR3 is 14 residues. The germline gives CDR1 MNHNS, CDR2 SASEGT.

This clone was seen just once. The V and J genes are TRBV7-9 and TRBJ1-1; D is unclear. Trimming shortened V by 3 bases and J by 0 bases, and 2 bases separated the two germline ends. Germline assignment: CDR1 SEHNR and CDR2 FQNEAQ (reference sequence). CDR3 length equals 12 residues. The CDR3 reads CASSFMNTEAFF. The CDR3 DNA follows: TGTGCCAGCAGCTTTATGAACACTGAAGCTTTCTTT.

The chain uses TRBV11-2 and TRBJ1-2, with TRBD1 identical over 8 bases. The CDR3 contains 14 residues. The germline V gene has CDR1 SGHAT and CDR2 FQNNGV. The J segment lost 4 bases and the V segment lost 5 bases, leaving 6 bases of the junction unmatched. CDR3 in DNA: TGTGCCAGCAGCCCGGGGACAGGTAGCTATGGCTACACCTTC. Its translation: CASSPGTGSYGYTF. Looking up the rest from reference TRBV11-2 and TRBJ1-2 gives the full variable domain: EAGVAQSPRYKIIEKRQSVAFWCNPISGHATLYWYQQILGQGPKLLIQFQNNGVVDDSQLPKDRFSAERLKGVDSTLKIQPAKLEDSAVYLCASSPGTGSYGYTFGSGTRLTVV.

In its sample, this clone was seen a few times. This chain uses TRBV6-5 with TRBJ2-1; 10 bases are a match to TRBD2. J gave up 6 bases and V 6 bases, and 5 bases lay outside the gene matches. CDR1 and CDR2 from the germline V gene are MNHEY and SVGAGI. This CDR3 has 14 amino acids. The CDR3 bases are TGTGCCAGCAGCTACGGACTAGCGGCCAATGAGCAGTTCTTC. Its protein product is CASSYGLAANEQFF.

The V gene is TRBV4-1, the J gene TRBJ2-3; 8 nucleotides agree with TRBD2. Germline V lookup: CDR1 MGHRA, CDR2 YSYEKL. This CDR3 is built from 17 residues. V lost 0 bases, J lost 5 bases, and 10 bases stayed unmatched. The CDR3 DNA follows: TGCGCCAGCAGCCAAGATCGCGAGCGGGAGATAGTAGATACGCAGTATTTT. Protein sequence: CASSQDREREIVDTQYF.